This T cell receptor beta chain was sequenced in a study of identical twins. The table lists this clonotype with many counts. Its antigen is as yet unknown. At one end, the junction sequence differs from germline, possibly due to a read error. Via MiXCR, TCRdb re-called the 5' RACE reads, giving one row per CDR3 protein. The data hold 570,000 or so distinct CDR3 sequences, with 9.6% observed a single time. The CDR3 runs to 14 residues. Germline CDR1 and CDR2: SGHRS and YFSETQ. The study's findings and limits: Zero-insertion analyses could be partly confounded by invariant MAIT and iNKT cells.

This sample also belongs to another study, concerning yellow fever vaccine responses in identical twins.

This sequence was found in a woman aged 18 to 35 in good health. Material: PBMCs. J is TRBJ2-5 and V is TRBV5-1; D is ambiguous. The CDR3 region has the DNA TGTGCCAGCAGCTTGGTAGGGTCTCAAGAGACCCAGTACTTC. Protein sequence: CASSLVGSQETQYF.